This TCR beta chain was retrieved from a study of T cell responses to AZD1222 COVID-19 vaccine. As for this clone: As yet, its antigen is unknown.

Data came from immunoSEQ multiplex PCR; TCRdb stores just in-frame clones and leaves some out. The data contain some 140,000 clones, roughly 89% of them singletons. The study's findings and limits: Spike regions recognized by vaccine-associated CD4 TCRs spanned the protein, led by 160-218 and 743-854.

The CDR3 covers 14 residues. V dropped 0 bases and J dropped 8 bases, with 13 bases sitting between them. Germline lookup yields CDR1 SGHTA and CDR2 FQGNSA. This chain uses TRBV7-2 with TRBJ1-1; D gene unclear. This specimen consisted of peripheral blood, obtained on day 0 of AZD1222 vaccination. The sequence was collected from an adult in good health. The CDR3 bases are TGTGCCAGCAGCTTAGCGCCCGGAGTGACGGAAGCTTTCTTT. It translates to CASSLAPGVTEAFF. Together with reference TRBV7-2 and TRBJ1-1, the CDR3 gives the full variable domain: GAGVSQSPSNKVTEKGKDVELRCDPISGHTALYWYRQSLGQGLEFLIYFQGNSAPDKSGLPSDRFSAERTGGSVSTLTIQRTQQEDSAVYLCASSLAPGVTEAFFGQGTRLTVV.